This T cell receptor beta chain came from a study of identical twins. Unique molecular identifiers were in the cDNA, with template-switch universal primer binding. Via MiXCR, TCRdb re-called the 5' RACE reads, giving one row per CDR3 protein. The data hold 200,000 to 300,000 distinct CDR3 sequences, with roughly a tenth observed a single time. J was trimmed by 7 bases and V by 6 bases; bases with no gene match: 7. CDR3 length: 13 amino acids. Germline V lookup: CDR1 MNHEY, CDR2 SVGAGI. This clonotype came up a few times. The clonotype comes from a man aged 45-65 years in good health. The sequencing input was memory T cells sorted from blood. The V call is TRBV6-5, the J call TRBJ1-2; 8 positions agree with TRBD1. CDR3 residues: CASRLDRGFGYTF. The CDR3 nucleotides are TGTGCCAGCAGACTCGACAGGGGTTTTGGCTACACCTTC.